This TCR beta chain came from a study of blood T cell repertoires in COVID-19. Turning to the study itself: Spain, Italy and the United States supplied samples that represented acute and convalescent COVID-19. T cells, B-cell-depleted T cells, or PBMCs supplied cDNA or gDNA.

CDR1 is SGDLS, CDR2 YYNGEE, per germline. The CDR3 consists of 17 residues. V shed 4 bases and J shed 0 bases, with 14 bases lying between them. Per the study methods: Reference gene primer amplification in the assay estimated nucleated cell counts. This table comes from immunoSEQ multiplex PCR, and its TCRdb copy is limited to in-frame clones, with some not included. V and J calls and clone size are copied from that table; D and trimming were computed from the DNA. The sample lists about 14,000 clones; roughly nine tenths were seen once. This sequence joins TRBV9 and TRBJ1-6; tentatively, D is TRBD1 (5 bases). Material for sequencing was peripheral blood. The source is a man aged 45-65 years with active COVID-19. CDR3 loop: CASSPSGGSSYNSPLHF. The CDR3 DNA sequence: TGTGCCAGCAGCCCCTCTGGGGGGAGCTCCTATAATTCACCCCTCCACTTT. Combining the CDR3 with reference TRBV9 and TRBJ1-6 gives the whole variable domain DSGVTQTPKHLITATGQRVTLRCSPRSGDLSVYWYQQSLDQGLQFLIQYYNGEERAKGNILERFSAQQFPDLHSELNLSSLELGDSALYFCASSPSGGSSYNSPLHFGNGTRLTVT.